The 20 T cell receptor beta chains below come from one sample, sequenced in a study of cytomegalovirus exposure and HLA in healthy donors. A multiplex PCR was run with 60 Vbeta primers and 13 Jbeta primers. The data were produced by immunoSEQ multiplex PCR, yet TCRdb's version contains in-frame clones alone and is incomplete. The sample has 150,000 to 200,000 clones, around four fifths seen once. Input material: PBMCs. The origin of the receptors is a man younger than 30 in good health and CMV-seronegative.

The CDR3, as DNA: TGTGCCAGCTCTACAGGGGCCGAGCAGTACTTC. It codes for CASSTGAEQYF. The rearrangement joins TRBV25-1 to TRBJ2-7, with 7 bases identical to TRBD1. Germline CDR1 MGHDK, CDR2 SYGVNS. With V trimmed by 8 bases and J by 6 bases, 4 bases remained unmatched. The CDR3 totals 11 residues.

The chain links TRBV27 to TRBJ2-7; perhaps TRBD2 as D (5 bases). This CDR3 comprises 14 residues. V was pared by 2 bases and J by 5 bases, with 13 bases between. Germline CDR1 and CDR2: MNHEY and SMNVEV (reference sequence). The DNA for the CDR3 is TGTGCCAGCAGTTTAACGTGGGAGACCCACGAGCAGTACTTC. This encodes CASSLTWETHEQYF.

The rearrangement joins TRBV5-1 to TRBJ2-5; a possible D gene is TRBD1 (5 bases). CDR3 length equals 14 residues. Between the trimmed V and J ends, which lost 1 base and 3 bases, there was a span of 10 bases. Germline-derived CDR1 and CDR2 are SGHRS and YFSETQ. CDR3 region: CASSLRRGKETQYF. Written as DNA, the CDR3 is TGCGCCAGCAGCTTGAGAAGGGGTAAAGAGACCCAGTACTTC.

The V and J genes are TRBV30 and TRBJ1-5; 10 nucleotides agree with TRBD1. Germline CDR1 GTSNPN, CDR2 SVGIG (reference sequence). The CDR3 is 13 residues long. The V and J ends lost 1 base and 14 bases, in that order; junction bases with no gene match: 8. CDR3 nucleotide sequence: TGTGCCTGGAGTGCCTCGACAGGGGGCGCCGAGCATTTT. Amino acid sequence: CAWSASTGGAEHF.

The V gene is TRBV9, the J gene TRBJ1-6, with D perhaps TRBD1 (5 bases). The V end was cut by 0 bases, the J end by 4 bases, with 11 bases between. The germline gives CDR1 SGDLS, CDR2 YYNGEE. This CDR3 has 16 amino acids. This CDR3 reads CASSVDRQGYNSPLHF. In DNA, the CDR3 is TGTGCCAGCAGCGTAGATAGGCAGGGTTATAATTCACCCCTCCACTTT.

The chain combines TRBV7-3 with TRBJ1-1; D remains unclear. V was clipped by 5 bases and J by 5 bases, with 12 bases between them. Germline CDR1 and CDR2: SGHTA and FQGTGA. This CDR3 region has 13 residues. Written as DNA, the CDR3 is TGTGCCAGCAGCCAAAGCTTGAGGACTGAAGCTTTCTTT. This translates into CASSQSLRTEAFF. Together with reference TRBV7-3 and TRBJ1-1, the CDR3 gives the full variable domain: GAGVSQTPSNKVTEKGKYVELRCDPISGHTALYWYRQSLGQGPEFLIYFQGTGAADDSGLPNDRFFAVRPEGSVSTLKIQRTERGDSAVYLCASSQSLRTEAFFGQGTRLTVV.

This clone was observed a few times. The chain uses TRBV19 and TRBJ1-5, with TRBD1 identical over 7 bases. Germline CDR1 LNHDA, CDR2 SQIVND (reference sequence). J was trimmed by 0 bases and V by 3 bases; bases with no gene match: 2. The CDR3 length is 15 residues. The CDR3 nucleotides read TGTGCCAGTAGTATGGACAGGTATAGCAATCAGCCCCAGCATTTT. Translating gives CASSMDRYSNQPQHF.

V gene TRBV7-6 combines with J gene TRBJ2-3, with D possibly being TRBD2 (5 bases). Looked up from germline, CDR1 is SGHVS and CDR2 is FNYEAQ. The germline V and J ends were trimmed by 1 base and 4 bases, with 12 bases remaining between them. This CDR3 has 15 amino acids. The CDR3 region is CASSLVGALADTQYF. CDR3 DNA: TGTGCCAGCAGCTTAGTGGGAGCGTTGGCAGATACGCAGTATTTT.

This clone occurred once. This chain joins TRBV5-1 and TRBJ2-1; maybe TRBD2 (6 bases). The length of the CDR3 is 13 residues. Germline V gene data show CDR1 as SGHRS and CDR2 as YFSETQ. Deletions cut 0 bases from V and 10 bases from J, with 11 bases between. The CDR3 region has the DNA TGCGCCAGCAGCTTGGAAGGAGGGCGGGAGCAGTTCTTC. Residues: CASSLEGGREQFF.

The chain uses TRBV10-3 and TRBJ2-1, with 7 bases identical to TRBD1. This CDR3 region has 16 residues. After removal of 0 bases from V and 5 bases from J, the junction contained 7 bases not matched to a gene. Germline CDR1 reads ENHRY; CDR2 reads SYGVKD. This chain's CDR3 is CAISESRTGRNNEQFF. In nucleotides, the CDR3 is TGTGCCATCAGTGAGTCCAGGACAGGCCGGAACAATGAGCAGTTCTTC.

The gene calls are TRBV5-6 and TRBJ2-5; the D gene is possibly TRBD2 (6 bases). Germline V gives CDR1 SGHDT, CDR2 YYEEEE. The length of the CDR3 is 15 residues. The ends were cut back, 3 bases at V and 11 bases at J, with 23 bases in the middle. The CDR3 DNA sequence: TGTGCCAGCAGCTACCAGGGTGGCCCCCGCGGGGAGCAGTACTTC. The encoded protein is CASSYQGGPRGEQYF.

The gene calls are TRBV15 and TRBJ2-1, with 15 bases fitting TRBD2. V lost 4 bases, J lost 0 bases, and 13 bases stayed unmatched. CDR3 length: 21 residues. The germline V gene has CDR1 LNHNV and CDR2 YYDKDF (reference sequence). The CDR3 nucleotides are TGTGCCACCAGCAAAGACCTGGGACTAGCGGGGGGCCTTACCTCCTACAATGAGCAGTTCTTC. Translating gives CATSKDLGLAGGLTSYNEQFF. Using reference TRBV15 and TRBJ2-1 for the parts outside the CDR3, the full variable domain is DAMVIQNPRYQVTQFGKPVTLSCSQTLNHNVMYWYQQKSSQAPKLLFHYYDKDFNNEADTPDNFQSRRPNTSFCFLDIRSPGLGDTAMYLCATSKDLGLAGGLTSYNEQFFGPGTRLTVL.

The chain joins TRBV5-6 to TRBJ2-5; TRBD2 might be the D (6 bases). CDR3 length: 14 amino acids. Germline CDR1 reads SGHDT; CDR2 reads YYEEEE. Between the trimmed V and J ends, which lost 2 bases and 4 bases, there was a span of 12 bases. This CDR3 is CASSFGGKGETQYF. CDR3 DNA: TGTGCCAGCAGCTTTGGAGGGAAAGGAGAGACCCAGTACTTC.

This chain uses TRBV5-1 with TRBJ2-7, with TRBD2 identical over 11 bases. The ends lost 0 bases at V and 3 bases at J; junction bases unmatched: 5. Germline CDR1 SGHRS, CDR2 YFSETQ. The CDR3 is 16 amino acids. The CDR3 sequence: CASSLAPSGGNYEQYF. As DNA, the CDR3 is TGCGCCAGCAGCTTGGCACCTAGCGGGGGGAACTACGAGCAGTACTTC.

The chain joins TRBV27 to TRBJ2-7, with D unresolved. The CDR3 runs to 12 residues. The V gene lost 4 bases and the J gene lost 2 bases, with 6 bases spanning the gap. Germline CDR1 reads MNHEY; CDR2 reads SMNVEV (reference sequence). The CDR3 here is CASSCLAYEQYF. DNA of the CDR3: TGTGCCAGCAGTTGTTTAGCCTACGAGCAGTACTTC.

V gene TRBV2 combines with J gene TRBJ2-4; a possible D gene is TRBD2 (6 bases). Trimming removed 6 bases at V and 0 bases at J, with 15 bases between. CDR3 length: 16 amino acids. Germline-derived CDR1 and CDR2 are SNHLY and FYNNEI. This CDR3 reads CASSSGRGIAKNIQYF. DNA of the CDR3: TGTGCCAGCAGCTCAGGGCGCGGGATAGCCAAAAACATTCAGTACTTC.

The chain has TRBV7-2 and TRBJ2-1; D is perhaps TRBD2 (11 bases). Germline lookup yields CDR1 SGHTA and CDR2 FQGNSA. The CDR3 spans 19 residues. Trimming removed 6 bases from V and 9 bases from J, with 33 bases in between. Here the CDR3 reads CASRHRDRGLAAASSEQFF. For the CDR3, the DNA is TGTGCCAGCAGACACCGGGACAGGGGACTAGCGGCCGCGAGTAGTGAGCAGTTCTTC.

The CDR3: CASSPRASGGYEQYF. CDR3 sequence (DNA): TGTGCCAGCAGCCCAAGGGCTAGCGGGGGCTACGAGCAGTACTTC. The rearrangement uses TRBV7-2 and TRBJ2-5; 10 bases map to TRBD2. The J call may be wrong; the DNA end is better matched by TRBJ2-7. The CDR3 is 15 amino acids. Germline CDR1 and CDR2: SGHTA and FQGNSA.

This clone appeared a single time. The chain carries TRBV5-1 and TRBJ2-5; the D gene is possibly TRBD2 (6 bases). This CDR3 has 13 amino acids. Trimming cost V 0 bases and J 4 bases, with 7 bases left between them. Germline CDR1 SGHRS, CDR2 YFSETQ. Written as DNA, the CDR3 is TGCGCCAGCAGCTTGGTGGGGGGAGAGACCCAGTACTTC. It translates to CASSLVGGETQYF.

The rearrangement uses TRBV30 and TRBJ2-2; 7 nucleotides align to TRBD2. Germline CDR1 reads GTSNPN; CDR2 reads SVGIG (reference sequence). The CDR3 runs to 13 residues. The junction had 2 bases not matched to a gene; V was cut back by 4 bases and J by 3 bases. CDR3 region: CAWTSGDTGELFF. The CDR3 DNA reads TGTGCCTGGACTAGCGGAGACACCGGGGAGCTGTTTTTT.